The clone carrying this T cell receptor beta chain was seen only a few times. Its antigen is still unknown. The source of the sample is a study of T-cell reconstitution after alpha-beta-depleted transplantation in children. V dropped 3 bases and J dropped 2; count of bases not matched to a gene: 5. In germline, CDR1 is SQVTM, CDR2 ANQGSEA. The CDR3 is 15 residues long. Study-level points and caveats: It was surviving recipient T cells and thymic progenitors that gave some patients high TCRbeta diversity at day 60. Hyperexpanded clones declined; after one year, newly produced T cells mostly supplied diversity. The study reportedly traced alpha-beta T cells about two months after transplant to several hundred expanded graft clones.

Preparation of the TCRbeta library used unique molecular identifiers. Each CDR3 protein gets one entry after TCRdb re-called the PCR reads with MiXCR. The sample has about 420,000 distinct CDR3 sequences; 16% are singletons. The gene calls are TRBV29-1 and TRBJ2-1; 9 bases are shared with TRBD2. Specimen: PBMCs, mostly from graft donor cells, collected 360 days after TCRalphabeta/CD19-depleted stem cell transplant. The source of this sequence is a boy under two years old who had a stem cell transplant for Wiskott-Aldrich syndrome, so the T cells may come from the graft donor. Here the CDR3 reads CSVDVSGGPYNEQFF. The CDR3, as DNA: TGCAGCGTTGATGTTAGCGGGGGACCCTACAATGAGCAGTTCTTC.